Below, 9 T cell receptor beta chains from the same sample are listed, as sequenced in a study of human T cells and chemical hapten exposure. TCRdb called the RACE reads again in MiXCR, with one record for every CDR3 protein. The repertoire includes tens of thousands of distinct CDR3 sequences, about 11% of them detected once, and about 4% sits in the top ten. Time point here: patch test 1, 2 weeks after DPC sensitization. Treatment in this sample: therapeutic diphenylcyclopropenone sensitization with weekly scalp DPC. The sample here was whole blood, taken in connection with sensitization to the hapten diphenylcyclopropenone (DPC). These receptors all come from a woman between 50 and 59 years old with alopecia areata. Some clones in this sample may be carry-over from other donors' samples.

This clonotype showed up just a few times. The genes are TRBV20-1 and TRBJ1-2; D may be TRBD1 (5 bases). This CDR3 contains 12 residues. Germline CDR1 DFQATT, CDR2 SNEGSKA (reference sequence). V lost 3 bases and J 2 bases, leaving 7 bases between the germline ends. CDR3 amino acids: CSARGPNYGYTF. CDR3 coding DNA: TGCAGTGCTAGGGGGCCGAACTATGGCTACACCTTC.

This clonotype showed up just a few times. This chain uses TRBV3-1 with TRBJ2-7; 8 bases map to TRBD1. With V trimmed by 3 bases and J by 6 bases, 7 bases remained unmatched. The CDR3 is 14 amino acids. Looked up from germline, CDR1 is LGHDT and CDR2 is YNNKEL (reference sequence). The CDR3 DNA follows: TGTGCCAGCAGCCAGTCGGACAGGGCGGGCGAGCAGTACTTC. Residues: CASSQSDRAGEQYF.

This clonotype came up many times. The chain uses TRBV5-1 and TRBJ2-1; TRBD2 agrees at 7 bases. V lost 1 base to trimming and J lost 2 bases; unmatched junction nucleotides: 12. The CDR3 runs to 18 residues. Germline V gene sequence: CDR1 SGHRS, CDR2 YFSETQ. The CDR3 is CASSLPKSAGRTYNEQFF. In DNA form, the CDR3 reads TGCGCCAGCAGCTTGCCGAAGTCAGCGGGACGAACCTACAATGAGCAGTTCTTC.

The V gene is TRBV11-2, the J gene TRBJ2-2; TRBD1 agrees at 7 bases. This CDR3 contains 13 residues. J gave up 6 bases and V 5 bases, and 3 bases lay outside the gene matches. Germline assignment: CDR1 SGHAT and CDR2 FQNNGV. In DNA form, the CDR3 reads TGTGCCAGCAGCGTCGACAGGGCCGGGGAGCTGTTTTTT. This translates into CASSVDRAGELFF.

J is TRBJ2-7 and V is TRBV20-1, with D possibly TRBD1 on 7 matching bases. V lost 5 bases and J lost 3, with 20 bases in between. CDR3 size: 15 residues. The germline V gene encodes CDR1 DFQATT and CDR2 SNEGSKA (reference sequence). CDR3 nucleotide sequence: TGCAGTGCTTCTAGGGGGGAAACAGGGGACTACGAGCAGTACTTC. Encoded protein: CSASRGETGDYEQYF.

Only a few counts were recorded for this clonotype. This sequence joins TRBV6-1 and TRBJ2-2; 7 bases are a match to TRBD2. The CDR3 loop spans 15 amino acids. The junction had 5 bases not matched to a gene; V was cut back by 4 bases and J by 3 bases. Germline CDR1 is MNHNS and CDR2 is SASEGT. The CDR3 here is CASSALALHTGELFF. CDR3 in DNA: TGTGCCAGCAGTGCACTAGCGCTACACACCGGGGAGCTGTTTTTT.

In this sample, this clonotype turned up once. The junction differs from germline at one of its ends, possibly a read error. This chain connects TRBV6-5 to TRBJ2-2; D may be TRBD2 (6 bases). This CDR3 is built from 20 residues. Germline V lookup: CDR1 MNHEY, CDR2 SVGAGI. DNA of the CDR3: TGTGCCAGCAGTTACTCGAATGCCGGGGGAGTAATCCCGAACACCGGGGAGCTGCTTTTT. Protein product: CASSYSNAGGVIPNTGELLF.

This clonotype was counted at least ten times. The chain combines TRBV29-1 with TRBJ2-7; possible D gene TRBD2, 5 bases. This CDR3 comprises 13 residues. From germline, CDR1 is SQVTM and CDR2 ANQGSEA. Trimming took 0 bases from V and 5 from J, leaving 11 bases between them. The chain's CDR3 is CSVEDSAGHEQYF. DNA for the CDR3: TGCAGCGTTGAAGATAGCGCGGGTCACGAGCAGTACTTC.

The table lists this clonotype with a few counts. V gene TRBV18 combines with J gene TRBJ2-1, with 15 positions matching TRBD2. Germline-derived CDR1 and CDR2 are KGHSH and LQKENI. This CDR3 is built from 19 residues. V shed 6 bases, J shed 8 bases, and the junction held 17 bases outside the gene matches. The chain's CDR3 is CASSLRTSGRASKSDEQFF. CDR3 in DNA: TGTGCCAGCTCCCTCAGGACTAGCGGGAGGGCCTCGAAGTCCGATGAGCAGTTCTTC.